The rows below give T cell receptor beta chains drawn from one sample of a study of beta chain features in type 1 diabetes. Produced via immunoSEQ multiplex PCR; TCRdb's table is partial and in-frame only. The sample holds roughly 140,000 clones, about 8.5% seen once. Sequenced input: central memory CD4+ T cells from blood. These receptors came from a young man in good health. Each CDR3 is given without its conserved first and last residue. Clone size is shown for a subset of rows, as once, few, many or a class of expanded clone.

v_call	clone_size	j_call	cdr3_aa
TRBV5-1	few	TRBJ2-1	ASSRTRTIEQF
TRBV2	few	TRBJ1-2	ASREEQGANGYT
TRBV30	few	TRBJ2-7	AWSGTSGYSYEQY
TRBV7-2	few	TRBJ1-2	ASSLDGNYGYT
TRBV10-3	-	TRBJ2-7	AISEGVAGTYEQY
TRBV19	many	TRBJ2-6	ATLTGAGANVLT
TRBV5-1	-	TRBJ2-5	ASSLTSGGYTQETQY
TRBV7-9	few	TRBJ2-7	ASSNLAGESYEQY
TRBV5-1	few	TRBJ2-5	ASSLVGAAVGETQY
TRBV11-2	-	TRBJ1-2	ASSLDTGVYGYT
TRBV28	-	TRBJ1-1	ASRRDRENSEAF
TRBV7-9	-	TRBJ1-1	ASSSVIRGPSTEAF
TRBV28	few	TRBJ2-2	ASISRGRGELF
TRBV28	-	TRBJ2-4	ASSRTGGNIQY
TRBV6-1	few	TRBJ2-3	ASSETGLTDTQY
TRBV28	-	TRBJ2-1	ASSLGTAYNEQF
TRBV29-1	-	TRBJ1-1	SVGEGENTEAF
TRBV7-6	-	TRBJ2-1	ASSFRQLSYNEQF
TRBV27	few	TRBJ2-3	ASSSGWGTDTQY
TRBV7-6	few	TRBJ2-7	ASSLSGISTYEQY
TRBV5-1	-	TRBJ1-5	ASSLVTGSQPQH
TRBV7-2	few	TRBJ2-7	ASSLTGLGVYEQY
TRBV18	many	TRBJ1-1	ASSAGQGAEAF
TRBV7-2	-	TRBJ1-1	ASSFTGANTEAF
TRBV5-4	few	TRBJ1-4	ASSSGQGPTNEKLF
TRBV6-1	-	TRBJ1-2	ASSGQANYGYT
TRBV19	few	TRBJ1-1	ASSIPGQTYEAF
TRBV30	-	TRBJ1-1	AHNRGIDTEAF
TRBV4-2	few	TRBJ2-1	ASSPHPLVSEQF
TRBV7-9	few	TRBJ1-4	ASSAGTRNEKLF
TRBV11-2	-	TRBJ2-3	ASSQMLAGVGDTQY
TRBV19	few	TRBJ1-2	ASSVTGDYGYT
TRBV7-6	-	TRBJ2-1	ASSLIAGTNEQF
TRBV7-2	-	TRBJ2-3	ASSLAASTDTQY
TRBV4-2	few	TRBJ2-4	ASSQVRGGQGANIQY
TRBV30	-	TRBJ1-1	AWSYETGVNTEAF
TRBV28	-	TRBJ1-1	ATQGQGMNTEAF
TRBV11-2	few	TRBJ2-2	ASSLVGGSVPGELF
TRBV18	-	TRBJ1-4	ASSPPVSRGSEKLF
TRBV7-2	few	TRBJ2-3	ASSSETAIINTQY
TRBV7-3	-	TRBJ2-1	ASSSPTGSYNEQF
TRBV28	few	TRBJ2-1	ASTYHPSGAYNEQF
TRBV27	many	TRBJ2-7	ASSPWDRVYEQY
TRBV7-2	-	TRBJ1-4	ASSLDRGSEKLF
TRBV7-6	-	TRBJ2-7	ASSLVVGLYEQY
TRBV18	few	TRBJ1-1	ASSQGAGTEAF